This T cell receptor beta chain was observed in a study of identical twins (dated by TCRdb to about 2016). For context, the study as a whole: To test whether fetal clonotypes persist, the study used deep sequencing on TCR alpha and beta repertoires from monozygotic twins, unrelated adults of various ages, and cord blood. Replicate twin experiments were performed at different times using different library preparation protocols to rule out contamination. Overall results and qualifications from the work: Conclusions relied on cross-sectional statistical analysis, since the same donors could not be followed over many years. A weaker excess of twin sharing was found in beta out-of-frame sequences because the signal-to-noise ratio was lowered by fewer shared sequences. Abundant cord blood beta clonotypes carried fewer insertions; young adult naive repertoires showed a weaker similar trend, while memory repertoires showed none. In monozygotic twins, out-of-frame TCR alpha sharing was systematically underestimated by recombination models, although the models agreed with sharing between unrelated individuals. Invariant T cells such as MAIT and iNKT could partly confound zero-insertion analyses, although diverse VJ usage argued against such confounding for most clonotypes. Compared with coincidental sharing between unrelated individuals, out-of-frame TCR alpha sequences shared between twins had an excess of sequences with low generation probability.

The library was made by 5' RACE. The sequencer was an Illumina HiSeq 2000. A universal primer binding site was introduced by template switching, and a unique molecular identifier was present in the final cDNA, enabling accurate counting of TCR cDNA molecules. Specific primers in the conserved constant-segment region were used to synthesize first-strand cDNA for TCR alpha and beta chains. To control for contamination, every cDNA library carried two barcodes: a SMART-Mk sample barcode plus Illumina barcodes. TruSeq adapter sequences and Illumina sample barcodes were added in two successive PCR steps. The Illumina HiSeq platform was used with custom primers to sequence TCR alpha and beta cDNA libraries. On the authors' methods: MiGEC processed the raw reads to extract unique molecular identifiers, while MiXCR was used to determine the CDR3 positions. Recombination models were inferred per individual with the repgenHMM and IGoR tools using an EM algorithm. Shared clonotypes were analyzed with the tcR package in R, and sharing was normalized by the product of cloneset sizes. To study raw recombination free of thymic and clonal selection effects, out-of-frame nonproductive sequences were analyzed. The public reads were reanalyzed by TCRdb: fastp trimming at Q25, MiXCR alignment, in-frame beta chains only. Each CDR3 protein appears once, grouped with its most common genes and DNA. TCRdb's processing, not the authors' own work, is the source of the V and J calls. Present in this sample are some 1,700,000 distinct CDR3 sequences, around a third of which were seen just once. The top ten clonotypes cover about 0.27% of the sample.

Every donor was a healthy Caucasian. Concerning this clonotype: Its specific antigen is unknown. Per-base qualities were not stored, and no clone one base away is much larger.

V loses 8 bases of germline sequence and J loses 3 bases, and the interval between the two ends is 17 bases. Taken from the germline V gene, the CDR1 and CDR2 loops are SNHLY and FYNNEI. CDR3 length: 16 amino acids, cysteine to phenylalanine. Only the CDR3 DNA is retained, 48 bases long and in frame from the first base. Source material: cord blood. The chain is encoded by TRBV2 joined to TRBJ1-6; TRBD1 could be the D gene, as 6 bases match. The origin of this receptor is a newborn girl in good health. The nucleotides are TGTGCCAGCGTCGTGAGGGGGGGAAACTATAATTCACCCCTCCACTTT. This gives the protein CASVVRGGNYNSPLHF.